The 32 T cell receptor beta chains below come from one sample, sequenced in a study of monozygotic twins with inflammatory bowel disease. TCRdb reprocessed the 5' RACE reads, keeping one entry per CDR3 protein, no DNA. With approximately 380,000 distinct CDR3 sequences in the sample, the ten largest clones hold approximately 2.8%. Sequenced: blood. Every receptor here comes from a human donor with ulcerative colitis or Crohn's disease, or a healthy co-twin of an affected twin (not recorded which).

The CDR3 loop is CSARGLAGGTYNEQFF. V is TRBV20-1 and J is TRBJ2-1; TCRdb selects TRBD2, and the lack of DNA leaves this call unchecked. The germline CDR1 and CDR2 sequences are DFQATT and SNEGSKA (reference sequence). The CDR3 is made up of 16 amino acids.

The J gene is TRBJ2-7, the V gene TRBV20-1. This CDR3 has 12 residues. Germline V gene data show CDR1 as DFQATT and CDR2 as SNEGSKA (reference sequence). CDR3: CSARDGLYEQYF.

The chain joins TRBV12-3 or TRBV12-4 to TRBJ2-7; TCRdb's D gene call, TRBD1, goes unchecked for lack of DNA. The CDR3 has 14 amino acids. CDR3 residues: CASSFRGRRYEQYF.

The chain is built from TRBV7-9 and TRBJ2-2. The CDR3 is 14 amino acids. Per germline, CDR1 SEHNR and CDR2 FQNEAQ (reference sequence). CDR3 protein: CASSSRQNTGELFF.

This chain links TRBV12-3 or TRBV12-4 with TRBJ1-5. The CDR3 runs to 14 residues. The CDR3 region is CASSLTASNQPQHF.

J is TRBJ2-2 and V is TRBV10-3; TCRdb proposes TRBD2, but this gene call is untestable without DNA. Germline V gene data show CDR1 as ENHRY and CDR2 as SYGVKD. The CDR3 consists of 18 residues. This CDR3 is CAISFLPTGGGQTGELFF.

The chain employs TRBV5-1 and TRBJ1-1. This CDR3 is built from 16 residues. Germline loops: CDR1 SGHRS, CDR2 YFSETQ. The CDR3 spells CASSLDTPALNTEAFF.

The chain carries TRBV5-1 and TRBJ2-3; TCRdb lists TRBD2, though no DNA is available to test this call. Germline V CDR1 and CDR2: SGHRS, YFSETQ. This CDR3 contains 16 residues. CDR3 protein: CASSPSSGGPPDTQYF.

The chain uses TRBV20-1 and TRBJ1-5. The length of the CDR3 is 15 residues. Germline CDR1 DFQATT, CDR2 SNEGSKA (reference sequence). The CDR3 loop reads CSARLGRRDGEPQHF.

The J gene is TRBJ2-5, the V gene TRBV6-5; the TCRdb call, TRBD1, lacks DNA for checking. Germline-derived CDR1 and CDR2 are MNHEY and SVGAGI. There are 18 residues in the CDR3. CDR3 amino acids: CASSYSLQRVGGKETQYF.

The gene calls are TRBV7-2 and TRBJ2-7; with no DNA, the TCRdb D assignment of TRBD2 cannot be verified. CDR3 length equals 17 residues. CDR1 and CDR2 from the germline V gene are SGHTA and FQGNSA. CDR3 protein: CASSEAGTSGGYYEQYF.

Here the CDR3 reads CASSSRRQDLGEKLFF. The V and J genes are TRBV7-2 and TRBJ1-4; TCRdb proposes TRBD1, but this gene call is untestable without DNA. Germline V gene data show CDR1 as SGHTA and CDR2 as FQGNSA. This CDR3 has 16 residues.

The chain carries TRBV5-5 and TRBJ2-5; TCRdb's D call, TRBD1, is unchecked because there is no DNA. The CDR3 length is 15 residues. Germline V lookup: CDR1 SGHKS, CDR2 YYEKEE (reference sequence). CDR3 loop: CASSEGTGSRETQYF.

This chain connects TRBV7-2 to TRBJ2-1. This CDR3 contains 16 residues. Per germline, CDR1 SGHTA and CDR2 FQGNSA. This CDR3 reads CASSLALSAGPHEQFF.

This rearrangement joins TRBV9 to TRBJ2-4; TCRdb designates TRBD1, a call that cannot be tested without DNA. This CDR3 comprises 15 residues. Germline lookup yields CDR1 SGDLS and CDR2 YYNGEE. CDR3 region: CASSVARQAGDIQYF.

The J gene is TRBJ1-2, the V gene TRBV20-1; absent DNA, TCRdb's TRBD1 call cannot be checked. The V gene's germline CDR1 is DFQATT and CDR2 SNEGSKA (reference sequence). This CDR3 spans 17 amino acids. The CDR3 here is CSATTPGQGIANYGYTF.

The chain carries TRBV28 and TRBJ1-2; the D gene TCRdb calls, TRBD1, cannot be checked with no DNA. The CDR3 has 14 amino acids. Germline V lookup: CDR1 MDHEN, CDR2 SYDVKM. The CDR3 region is CASRDRGPNYGYTF.

This chain links TRBV4-2 with TRBJ1-5; TCRdb names TRBD1, which stays unverified in the absence of DNA. Germline CDR1 LGHNA, CDR2 YNFKEQ. The CDR3 covers 16 residues. The CDR3 region is CASSQERDIGNQPQHF.

The gene calls are TRBV5-1 and TRBJ1-1; TCRdb's D gene call, TRBD1, goes unchecked for lack of DNA. The germline V gene encodes CDR1 SGHRS and CDR2 YFSETQ. CDR3 length equals 17 residues. CDR3 residues: CASSLAEWSRANTEAFF. The variable domain in full, with the rest retrieved from reference TRBV5-1 and TRBJ1-1, is KAGVTQTPRYLIKTRGQQVTLSCSPISGHRSVSWYQQTPGQGLQFLFEYFSETQRNKGNFPGRFSGRQFSNSRSEMNVSTLELGDSALYLCASSLAEWSRANTEAFFGQGTRLTVV.

This sequence joins TRBV20-1 and TRBJ1-6; without DNA, the TCRdb call of TRBD1 cannot be checked. Germline CDR1 reads DFQATT; CDR2 reads SNEGSKA (reference sequence). This CDR3 has 17 residues. The CDR3 protein is CSARDRRGQGNNSPLHF.

This chain joins TRBV5-1 and TRBJ2-5; the TRBD2 assignment by TCRdb is unverifiable without DNA. CDR1 SGHRS and CDR2 YFSETQ come from the germline V gene. The CDR3 has 15 residues. The CDR3 spells CASSQAPPIGETQYF.

This chain connects TRBV6-5 to TRBJ2-3. The germline CDR1 and CDR2 sequences are MNHEY and SVGAGI. This CDR3 has 15 residues. The CDR3 loop is CASSYSQSNTDTQYF.

The V gene is TRBV18, the J gene TRBJ2-7; lacking DNA, the TRBD1 call made by TCRdb goes unchecked. This CDR3 region has 14 residues. Germline V CDR1 and CDR2: KGHSH, LQKENI. The CDR3 loop is CASSPLGRAYEQYF. Together with reference TRBV18 and TRBJ2-7, the CDR3 gives the full variable domain: NAGVMQNPRHLVRRRGQEARLRCSPMKGHSHVYWYRQLPEEGLKFMVYLQKENIIDESGMPKERFSAEFPKEGPSILRIQQVVRGDSAAYFCASSPLGRAYEQYFGPGTRLTVT.

The CDR3 sequence is CSARPDRFYYEQYF. The genes are TRBV20-1 and TRBJ2-7; the TCRdb call, TRBD1, lacks DNA for checking. The CDR3 loop spans 14 amino acids. The V gene's germline CDR1 is DFQATT and CDR2 SNEGSKA (reference sequence).

The chain is built from TRBV4-3 and TRBJ2-7. The CDR3 length is 14 residues. CDR1 and CDR2 (germline): LGHNA, YSLEER. This chain's CDR3 is CASSQVPGTYEQYF.

The rearrangement uses TRBV20-1 and TRBJ2-5; as DNA is missing, the TRBD2 call by TCRdb cannot be tested. This CDR3 region has 13 residues. CDR1 and CDR2 from the germline V gene are DFQATT and SNEGSKA (reference sequence). The CDR3 spells CSASGTTKETQYF.

V is TRBV11-2 and J is TRBJ2-2; the D call of TRBD1 rests on TCRdb alone, since no DNA is present to check it. CDR1 is SGHAT and CDR2 is FQNNGV in the germline V gene. This CDR3 contains 15 residues. CDR3 sequence reads: CASRKTGGYTGELFF.

This chain joins TRBV18 and TRBJ2-7; TCRdb's D call of TRBD1 is untestable without DNA. The CDR3 length is 14 residues. Germline-derived CDR1 and CDR2 are KGHSH and LQKENI. This CDR3 reads CASSPNRGDYEQYF.

The chain combines TRBV7-9 with TRBJ1-1. Germline assignment: CDR1 SEHNR and CDR2 FQNEAQ (reference sequence). CDR3 length: 17 amino acids. The chain's CDR3 is CASSLSSLRDMNTEAFF.

This chain joins TRBV20-1 and TRBJ2-7. The length of the CDR3 is 13 residues. Germline V gene sequence: CDR1 DFQATT, CDR2 SNEGSKA (reference sequence). This CDR3 reads CSARSAAAYEQYF.

The CDR3 loop reads CATSNWDSNQPQHF. This sequence joins TRBV24-1 and TRBJ1-5. Germline assignment: CDR1 KGHDR and CDR2 SFDVKD. CDR3 size: 14 residues.

The rearrangement joins TRBV24-1 to TRBJ2-2; TCRdb designates TRBD2, a call that cannot be tested without DNA. This CDR3 contains 16 residues. Germline lookup yields CDR1 KGHDR and CDR2 SFDVKD. CDR3 region: CATAARRGINTGELFF.